Listed here are 31 T cell receptor beta chains from one sample, sequenced in a study of blood T cell repertoires in COVID-19. Measured with immunoSEQ multiplex PCR; TCRdb has only the in-frame clones, and not every one. This table has 150,000 to 200,000 clones, more than 80% appearing once. Sequenced input: peripheral blood. These receptors were obtained from a woman of 80 years or more with COVID-19, enrolled during active disease.

V usage is TRBV6-2 or TRBV6-3 and J usage is TRBJ1-3, with D perhaps TRBD1 (5 bases). The V gene lost 2 bases and the J gene lost 2 bases, with 10 bases spanning the gap. CDR1 and CDR2 (germline): MNHEY, SVGEGT. The CDR3 sequence is 15 residues long. For the CDR3, the DNA is TGTGCCAGCAGTTACGAACCGGGGGCTGGAAACACCATATATTTT. Residues: CASSYEPGAGNTIYF.

Points on this clone: Germline and junction disagree at one end, which may indicate a read error. The chain has TRBV2 and TRBJ2-1; TRBD2 matches at 12 bases. Per germline, CDR1 SNHLY and CDR2 FYNNEI. The CDR3 sequence is 14 residues long. The CDR3 region has the DNA TGTGCCAGCAGACCACTAGCGGGGGGCTCTGACGTGCTCTTC. Protein sequence: CASRPLAGGSDVLF.

This rearrangement joins TRBV20-1 to TRBJ1-2; a weak D match, TRBD1 (6 bases). The CDR3 spans 11 residues. Trimming pared 7 bases from V and 5 bases from J, leaving 11 bases between. Germline CDR1 reads DFQATT; CDR2 reads SNEGSKA (reference sequence). The CDR3 protein is CSVYRAYGYTF. DNA of the CDR3: TGCAGTGTATACAGGGCGTATGGCTACACCTTC.

V usage is TRBV5-1 and J usage is TRBJ2-7; tentative D call: TRBD1 (6 bases). Germline values: CDR1 SGHRS, CDR2 YFSETQ. The CDR3 contains 14 residues. V lost 2 bases and J lost 1, with 10 bases in between. The CDR3 here is CASSFLGQSYEQYF. The CDR3 region has the DNA TGCGCCAGCAGCTTCTTAGGACAGTCCTACGAGCAGTACTTC.

This chain joins TRBV5-6 and TRBJ2-4, with TRBD1 matching over 7 bases. Germline V gene lookup returns CDR1 SGHDT and CDR2 YYEEEE. The ends lost 2 bases at V and 10 bases at J; junction bases unmatched: 6. There are 13 residues in the CDR3. For the CDR3, the DNA is TGTGCCAGCAGCTTAGTACTACAGGGGATTCAGTACTTC. Encoded protein: CASSLVLQGIQYF.

The chain carries TRBV14 and TRBJ2-7, with D hard to call. The length of the CDR3 is 12 residues. V lost 1 base and J lost 3, with 4 bases in between. The germline gives CDR1 SGHDN, CDR2 FVKESK. In DNA, the CDR3 is TGTGCCAGCAGCCAAGCAGGCTACGAGCAGTACTTC. Translating gives CASSQAGYEQYF.

With respect to this clone: The sample holds other DNA sequences that translate to the same CDR3. The chain uses TRBV20-1 and TRBJ2-7; D gene ambiguous. Germline lookup yields CDR1 DFQATT and CDR2 SNEGSKA (reference sequence). V dropped 3 bases and J dropped 4 bases, with 7 bases sitting between them. The CDR3 loop spans 11 amino acids. The CDR3 here is CSARRGYEQYF. CDR3 coding DNA: TGCAGTGCTAGGAGAGGTTACGAGCAGTACTTC.

CDR3 coding DNA: TGTGCCATCAGAGCAGGCGAAAAACTGTTTTTT. Its translation is CAIRAGEKLFF. V and J are TRBV10-3 and TRBJ1-4; D remains ambiguous. The CDR3 runs to 11 residues. Trimming took off 6 bases at V and 8 bases at J, with 7 bases between the two ends. CDR1 is ENHRY and CDR2 is SYGVKD in the germline V gene.

J is TRBJ1-1 and V is TRBV27; 8 bases align to TRBD1. The CDR3 covers 18 residues. J gave up 3 bases and V 5 bases, and 17 bases lay outside the gene matches. CDR1 MNHEY and CDR2 SMNVEV come from the germline V gene (reference sequence). CDR3 amino acids: CASSILPRTGWPDTEAFF. Written as DNA, the CDR3 is TGTGCCAGCAGTATACTACCGAGGACAGGGTGGCCGGACACTGAAGCTTTCTTT.

This clone showed up just once. This chain joins TRBV18 and TRBJ1-6, with TRBD1 matching 7 bases. Germline values: CDR1 KGHSH, CDR2 LQKENI. CDR3 size: 13 residues. The ends lost 3 bases at V and 11 bases at J; junction bases unmatched: 4. CDR3 DNA: TGTGCCAGCTCACCGATCGGGACAGCACCCCTCCACTTT. As protein: CASSPIGTAPLHF.

The chain carries TRBV28 and TRBJ1-2; 7 bases are shared with TRBD1. Germline V gives CDR1 MDHEN, CDR2 SYDVKM. The V and J ends lost 9 bases and 6 bases, in that order; junction bases with no gene match: 10. The CDR3 consists of 13 residues. CDR3 coding DNA: TGTGCCAGTTACCGGGACAGCTTAGATGGCTACACCTTC. As protein: CASYRDSLDGYTF.

The J gene is TRBJ2-2, the V gene TRBV6-5; D possibly corresponds to TRBD1 (6 bases). Deletions cut 0 bases from V and 6 bases from J, with 11 bases between. Per germline, CDR1 MNHEY and CDR2 SVGAGI. The CDR3 is 15 amino acids. CDR3 in DNA: TGTGCCAGCAGTTACTCTTTACAGGGACCCGGGGAGCTGTTTTTT. The encoded protein is CASSYSLQGPGELFF.

Only a few counts were recorded for this clone. The chain is built from TRBV6-1 and TRBJ2-6; TRBD2 is a possible D gene (6 bases). CDR1 is MNHNS, CDR2 SASEGT, per germline. The V gene lost 0 bases and the J gene lost 2 bases, with 11 bases spanning the gap. The CDR3 runs 17 residues. This CDR3 is CASSEARGGTGANVLTF. The CDR3 nucleotides read TGTGCCAGCAGTGAAGCGCGAGGAGGGACTGGGGCCAACGTCCTGACTTTC.

This clone was picked up a small number of times. The chain recombines TRBV7-2 with TRBJ2-7; 9 nucleotides match TRBD1. The length of the CDR3 is 14 residues. CDR1 and CDR2 from the germline V gene are SGHTA and FQGNSA. J lost 6 bases, V lost 1 base, and 4 bases had no gene match. CDR3 region: CASSLGTGVGEQYF. CDR3 bases: TGTGCCAGCAGCTTAGGGACAGGGGTGGGCGAGCAGTACTTC.

This chain connects TRBV27 to TRBJ2-7, with 13 bases that match TRBD2. This CDR3 spans 18 amino acids. With 2 bases clipped from V and 4 bases from J, the junction kept 11 bases outside the gene matches. The germline V gene has CDR1 MNHEY and CDR2 SMNVEV (reference sequence). For the CDR3, the DNA is TGTGCCAGCAGTTTAGAACCACCGGGACTAGCGGGGAAGTACGAGCAGTACTTC. Translating it yields CASSLEPPGLAGKYEQYF.

V and J are TRBV9 and TRBJ1-2; TRBD1 is a possible D gene (6 bases). The CDR3 totals 15 residues. Looked up from germline, CDR1 is SGDLS and CDR2 is YYNGEE. The V and J ends lost 0 bases and 3 bases respectively, with 12 bases between them. In DNA form, the CDR3 reads TGTGCCAGCAGCGTAGGCGACAGGATGGACTATGGCTACACCTTC. Translating it yields CASSVGDRMDYGYTF.

V gene TRBV4-1 combines with J gene TRBJ1-6; D remains ambiguous. The CDR3 length is 15 residues. The germline V gene encodes CDR1 MGHRA and CDR2 YSYEKL. Trimming pared 4 bases from V and 7 bases from J, leaving 14 bases between. The CDR3 spells CASSLPTTPNSPLHF. As DNA, the CDR3 is TGCGCCAGCAGCCTCCCGACAACTCCGAATTCACCCCTCCACTTT.

In this sample, this clone turned up once. The chain links TRBV27 to TRBJ1-1; D may be TRBD1 (6 bases). V lost 4 bases to trimming and J lost 4 bases, with 10 bases between them. The CDR3 runs to 13 residues. Germline V lookup: CDR1 MNHEY, CDR2 SMNVEV (reference sequence). The CDR3 DNA is TGTGCCAGCAGTTACAGGGTAGGCACTGAAGCTTTCTTT. It is translated as CASSYRVGTEAFF.

The DNA for the CDR3 is TGTGCCATCCTCTCACAGGGGGCGGGCGAGCAGTACTTC. Its protein product is CAILSQGAGEQYF. V gene TRBV6-5 combines with J gene TRBJ2-7; 9 bases agree with TRBD1. J gave up 6 bases and V 10 bases, and 10 bases lay outside the gene matches. Germline V lookup: CDR1 MNHEY, CDR2 SVGAGI. The CDR3 is 13 residues long.

V is TRBV19 and J is TRBJ1-5; 9 bases are shared with TRBD1. Losses at the gene ends were 6 bases for V and 2 bases for J; bases not matched to a gene: 5. The germline V gene encodes CDR1 LNHDA and CDR2 SQIVND (reference sequence). The CDR3 has 15 amino acids. The CDR3 is CASRETGGGNQPQHF. The CDR3 nucleotides are TGTGCCAGTAGGGAAACAGGGGGCGGCAATCAGCCCCAGCATTTT.

V and J are TRBV4-1 and TRBJ1-2; TRBD1 aligns across 8 bases. This CDR3 comprises 15 residues. Germline V gene lookup returns CDR1 MGHRA and CDR2 YSYEKL. J was trimmed by 4 bases and V by 2 bases; bases with no gene match: 6. The CDR3: CASSQLFTGGYGYTF. For the CDR3, the DNA is TGCGCCAGCAGCCAACTATTTACAGGGGGCTATGGCTACACCTTC.

The V gene is TRBV19, the J gene TRBJ1-1, with a weak D call TRBD1 (5 bases). Deletions cut 3 bases from V and 4 bases from J, with 12 bases between. This CDR3 has 14 amino acids. CDR1 and CDR2 (germline): LNHDA, SQIVND (reference sequence). The CDR3: CASSMAGGSTEAFF. CDR3 sequence (DNA): TGTGCCAGTAGTATGGCGGGGGGAAGCACTGAAGCTTTCTTT.

The chain joins TRBV6-5 to TRBJ2-4; 9 bases are a match to TRBD2. CDR1 MNHEY and CDR2 SVGAGI come from the germline V gene. V shed 2 bases, J shed 10 bases, and the junction held 6 bases outside the gene matches. There are 14 residues in the CDR3. CDR3 loop: CASSYTTSGLIQYF. The CDR3 DNA follows: TGTGCCAGCAGTTACACGACTAGCGGACTAATTCAGTACTTC.

V usage is TRBV6-5 and J usage is TRBJ2-2, with 11 positions matching TRBD2. The CDR3 loop spans 15 amino acids. The V gene end was trimmed by 6 bases and the J gene end by 7 bases; junction bases not matched to a gene: 7. The germline CDR1 and CDR2 sequences are MNHEY and SVGAGI. The CDR3 DNA reads as TGTGCCAGCAGCAGACTAGCGGGAAATGGCGGGGAGCTGTTTTTT. Amino acids: CASSRLAGNGGELFF.

This clone was found a few times. The chain links TRBV5-6 to TRBJ2-1; D is unclear. The length of the CDR3 is 14 residues. V lost 0 bases to trimming and J lost 2 bases, with 6 bases between them. The germline V gene encodes CDR1 SGHDT and CDR2 YYEEEE. DNA for the CDR3: TGTGCCAGCAGCTTGGTCCAGGCCTACAATGAGCAGTTCTTC. Translating gives CASSLVQAYNEQFF.

The chain is built from TRBV7-2 and TRBJ2-5; 10 bases map to TRBD2. The junction had 7 bases not matched to a gene; V was cut back by 4 bases and J by 5 bases. This CDR3 is 15 amino acids long. Germline V CDR1 and CDR2: SGHTA, FQGNSA. The CDR3 reads CASSSGAGGPETQYF. CDR3 coding DNA: TGTGCCAGCAGCTCCGGAGCGGGGGGGCCCGAGACCCAGTACTTC.

The V and J genes are TRBV30 and TRBJ2-2; 8 positions agree with TRBD1. This CDR3 has 14 amino acids. Germline-derived CDR1 and CDR2 are GTSNPN and SVGIG (reference sequence). Trimming at V came to 1 base and at J to 6 bases, leaving 4 bases not matched to a gene. In DNA, the CDR3 is TGTGCCTGGAGTGCGATGACAGGGGCCGGGGAGCTGTTTTTT. It specifies CAWSAMTGAGELFF.

V and J are TRBV29-1 and TRBJ2-2; 8 bases are a match to TRBD2. The CDR3 runs 20 residues. V was pared by 0 bases and J by 0 bases, with 15 bases of the junction left unmatched. Per germline, CDR1 SQVTM and CDR2 ANQGSEA. In DNA, the CDR3 is TGCAGCGTTGAAGATATTCGAAGCGGGGGACAACCCACGAACACCGGGGAGCTGTTTTTT. Translation gives CSVEDIRSGGQPTNTGELFF.

This clone was recorded only once. The gene calls are TRBV5-8 and TRBJ1-6; D remains ambiguous. Germline V CDR1 and CDR2: SGHTS, YDEGEE. The CDR3 sequence is 13 residues long. V gave up 4 bases and J gave up 9 bases, with 11 bases separating them. Written as DNA, the CDR3 is TGTGCCAGCAGCCAACCAGCGCGTTCACCCCTCCACTTT. Protein: CASSQPARSPLHF.

The chain employs TRBV28 and TRBJ2-5; the match to TRBD2 covers 15 bases. Trimming removed 7 bases from V and 10 bases from J; junction bases left unmatched: 7. This CDR3 spans 14 amino acids. Germline V CDR1 and CDR2: MDHEN, SYDVKM. CDR3 in DNA: TGTGCCAGCACCCCGGGACTAGCGGGAGGTTTCCAGTACTTC. Amino acid sequence: CASTPGLAGGFQYF.

The CDR3 is CASSQELAGDQETQYF. The CDR3 DNA follows: TGTGCCAGCAGCCAAGAACTAGCGGGGGACCAAGAGACCCAGTACTTC. The gene calls are TRBV3-1 (or the pseudogene TRBV3-2) and TRBJ2-5, with 11 bases that match TRBD2. The CDR3 has 16 residues. CDR1 and CDR2 from the germline V gene are LGHDT and YNNKEL (reference sequence). V was pared by 0 bases and J by 0 bases, with 0 bases of the junction left unmatched.